This TCR beta chain was profiled in a study of T cells in women clearing cervical HPV infection (dated by TCRdb to the late 2010s). Concerning the study at large: Cases were under 30 women with histologically confirmed HPV16-related CIN3 or worse, including 2 invasive cancers. Quality controls consisted of five blinded duplicates per group, for a total of around 60 samples made up of approximately 50 participants and roughly 10 replicates. The parent cohort enrolled some 10,000 women aged 18 or older in Guanacaste, Costa Rica, during about 1992 to 1995 and followed them for over six years. The controls were about 25 women whose single incident HPV16 infection cleared within 12 months with no development of precancer or cancer. Among cases, blood sampling came a median of nearly 150 days after lesion detection, with an interquartile range of roughly 90 to 230 days. An exploratory proof-of-principle case-control study, nested within the Guanacaste HPV Natural History Study in Costa Rica, was conducted to compare TCR repertoires across cervical HPV16 outcomes. Cases were matched to controls by age within five years and by the year the sample was collected. Since only a few of the women had HLA typing available, the possibility that HLA type was acting as a confounder could not be ruled out. Blood from cases was collected at the visit at which the lesion was first identified, whereas blood from controls was collected once infection was no longer detected. A median age of around 35 years was observed in cases versus under 40 in controls, and no significant differences in baseline characteristics were found. Points the paper makes about the study in general: By combining richness with V gene abundances, random forest classifiers separated cases from controls with an estimated AUC of about 0.82. Whether associations preceded infection or resulted from infection could not be shown with the cross-sectional design, and effector/memory subsets and HPV-specific T cells were not isolated. Cases had lower TRBV6-7 relative abundance than controls (approximately 0.11% versus 0.16%; Bonferroni P = 0.0008). CIN3+ cases had significantly higher TCR repertoire richness than controls across sequencing depths, but evenness did not differ between the groups. Because the number of T cells per sample was unknown, the richness differences could reflect varying T-cell content rather than repertoire biology.

As to this clone: Its antigen is currently not known. The missing CDR3 end, 3 residues past where the read stops, is filled in from the germline J gene.

The immunoSEQ assay used multiplex PCR to amplify TCR beta CDR3 regions from an average of roughly 1,200 ng of genomic DNA per sample. The assay corrected primer bias using a complete synthetic TCR repertoire to establish an amplification baseline. Amplicons were sequenced on the Illumina platform. Per the authors' processing: Sequences were error-corrected by clustering with frequency ratios and a modified nearest-neighbor algorithm and were then analyzed in the immunoSEQ Analyzer with IMGT gene definitions. At each rarefaction depth, TCR richness and evenness were averaged over 20 rarefaction repeats, and samples with fewer sequences than the depth were excluded. Wilcoxon rank sum tests with FDR correction were used to compare relative abundances of V, D and J genes between the groups. For the blinded duplicates, the intraclass correlation was roughly 96% for TCR richness and averaged 76.4% across about 64 gene segments. This immuneACCESS table, as held by TCRdb, lists in-frame sequences with V and J called but not all clones. Of the missing ones, under half trace to an unresolved V gene in checked studies; the others have no known cause. V, J and clone size were drawn from that table, and D and trimming were deduced from the DNA. This sample's clone table shows 20,000 to 25,000 clones. The ten biggest clones cover approximately 3.5% of the sample.

The germline V gene yields SNHLY for CDR1 and FYNNEI for CDR2. The junction shows trimming of 3 bases on V and 4 bases on J, and the gene matches do not reach 5 bases of it. CDR3 length: 15 amino acids, cysteine to phenylalanine. Shown are 36 bases from within the CDR3, in frame from base 1. Every participant had a single incident cervical HPV16 infection, and prevalent HPV16 infections were excluded. Cervical HPV DNA was detected with MY09/MY11 PCR, and genotyping was done with dot-blot hybridization. Roughly 16 mL of heparinized blood were centrifuged, and the buffy coat was split into aliquots, frozen at -30 degrees C, and then kept at -80 degrees C. Genomic DNA was extracted from buffy coat specimens using QIAGEN kits.

Here the chain combines TRBV2 and TRBJ2-5; the central 10 bases match TRBD2. The sequence came from a woman between 18 and 69 years old with a cervical HPV16 infection that either progressed to CIN3+ or cleared (not recorded which). The sequencing sample was made of blood buffy coat. The CDR3 reads CASSDLAGAGETQYF. CDR3 bases read: TGTGCCAGCAGTGACCTAGCGGGAGCGGGAGAGACC.